This is a list of T cell receptor beta chains from one sample in a study of blood T cell repertoires in COVID-19. The data were produced by immunoSEQ multiplex PCR, yet TCRdb's version contains in-frame clones alone and is incomplete. Of about 170,000 clones in the sample, 80% to 90% were seen once. Sequences were obtained from peripheral blood. These receptors originate from a woman between 65 and 79 years old who had recovered from COVID-19. Each CDR3 is given with its conserved first and last residue. Rows may omit the clone size; those that give it use once, few, many or a size class.

size	V	J	CDR3
-	TRBV24-1	TRBJ1-5	CATSDSNRQGAQPQHF
-	TRBV3-1/TRBV3-2	TRBJ2-5	CASSPPGLQETQYF
-	TRBV16	TRBJ2-2	CASSPGTDTGELFF
-	TRBV28	TRBJ2-7	CASSSPHGGKPYEQYF
-	TRBV6-2/TRBV6-3	TRBJ2-7	CASSPHPGTGDYEQYF
-	TRBV6-2/TRBV6-3	TRBJ2-7	CASSYFPSGAYEQYF
once	TRBV5-1	TRBJ1-1	CASSLTGRGTEAFF
once	TRBV6-5	TRBJ1-5	CASELRRDNQPQHF
-	TRBV5-8	TRBJ2-7	CASSSRNPSGTTYEQYF
few	TRBV4-3	TRBJ2-1	CASSQGQAYNEQFF
-	TRBV6-5	TRBJ2-7	CASSPPAGLSYEQYF
medium-sized	TRBV5-5	TRBJ2-7	CASSSLLTGATYEQYF
-	TRBV30	TRBJ1-1	CAWSPGTGAGEAFF
-	TRBV6-6	TRBJ1-5	CASRDRVNQPQHF
-	TRBV7-8	TRBJ2-7	CASSPNSYEQYF
-	TRBV3-1/TRBV3-2	TRBJ2-7	CASSTLAGSPYEQYF
once	TRBV28	TRBJ1-5	CASSLPSGTGDQPQHF
once	TRBV18	TRBJ2-5	CASSPGTAQETQYF
-	TRBV30	TRBJ1-2	CAWSVWLGGGGGYTF
-	TRBV2	TRBJ2-3	CASRGVSTMIWADTQYF
-	TRBV2	TRBJ2-4	CASALGGAKNIQYF
-	TRBV21-1	TRBJ2-1	CASSLNGGEQFF
-	TRBV20-1	TRBJ2-1	CSASSGTSAYNEQFF
-	TRBV18	TRBJ2-5	CASSPRGETQYF
once	TRBV9	TRBJ2-4	CASSVEVRGNIQYF
-	TRBV20-1	TRBJ2-7	CSARPAYEQYF
-	TRBV18	TRBJ2-7	CASSPPGGLGGEQYF
-	TRBV7-2	TRBJ2-4	CASSLSGGWGKNIQYF
-	TRBV27	TRBJ1-3	CASSPRTGASGNTIYF
-	TRBV5-6	TRBJ2-1	CASTPQRSYNEQFF
-	TRBV7-9	TRBJ1-5	CASSLSGYQPQHF
few	TRBV2	TRBJ2-6	CASSVLAPLGANVLTF
few	TRBV28	TRBJ2-2	CASSLARDRGELNTGELFF
-	TRBV20-1	TRBJ1-5	CSASTPRWSQPGQPQHF
-	TRBV7-3	TRBJ1-5	CASSPQAGSDQPQHF
-	TRBV18	TRBJ2-1	CASSLYSSGSYNEQFF
-	TRBV6-4	TRBJ2-2	CASSEFAQGAGELFF
-	TRBV27	TRBJ1-5	CASSPTRDTHPGPQHF
-	TRBV29-1	TRBJ2-6	CSVGTGQGSFGANVLTF
-	TRBV18	TRBJ2-5	CASSPGTGVQETQYF
-	TRBV24-1	TRBJ1-3	CATSDPRAPGNTIYF